These 23 T cell receptor beta chains were sequenced from one sample in a study of shared clonotypes between healthy human individuals. Here immunoSEQ multiplex PCR was the method, and the copy in TCRdb shows in-frame clones only, minus some. Among about 1,500,000 clones listed, roughly 97% were seen once. The specimen was naive CD4+ T cells sorted from blood. The subset is: CD45RA+ positively selected. Receptors were obtained from a man younger than 45 in good health.

The gene calls are TRBV6-1 and TRBJ2-3, with a tentative D call TRBD2 (6 bases). The length of the CDR3 is 16 residues. Trimming removed 2 bases from V and 1 base from J, with 13 bases in between. Germline CDR1 MNHNS, CDR2 SASEGT. Here the CDR3 reads CASSEHGGWGTDTQYF. CDR3 DNA: TGTGCCAGCAGTGAACACGGGGGATGGGGCACAGATACGCAGTATTTT.

In its sample, this clone was seen a few times. CDR3 region: CATQTGGDGYTF. As DNA, the CDR3 is TGTGCCACTCAGACAGGGGGCGATGGCTACACCTTC. This sequence joins TRBV28 and TRBJ1-2; 10 nucleotides align to TRBD1. CDR3 length equals 12 residues. Looked up from germline, CDR1 is MDHEN and CDR2 is SYDVKM. V was clipped by 10 bases and J by 6 bases; unmatched bases: 5.

For the CDR3, the DNA is TGTGCCAGTAGTATAGTCGAGGGTCCGGGCAATGAGCAGTTCTTC. Translated: CASSIVEGPGNEQFF. The chain carries TRBV19 and TRBJ2-1; tentative D call: TRBD2 (5 bases). Deletions cut 1 base from V and 6 bases from J, with 13 bases between. This CDR3 has 15 residues. In germline, CDR1 is LNHDA, CDR2 SQIVND (reference sequence).

The chain uses TRBV29-1 and TRBJ1-3; 8 bases line up with TRBD1. The CDR3 sequence is 14 residues long. Trimming took 6 bases from V and 0 from J; bases not matched to a gene: 4. The germline V gene has CDR1 SQVTM and CDR2 ANQGSEA. Here the CDR3 DNA reads TGCAGCGTATGGGACAGGAACTCTGGAAACACCATATATTTT. It codes for CSVWDRNSGNTIYF. The variable domain in full, with the rest retrieved from reference TRBV29-1 and TRBJ1-3, is SAVISQKPSRDICQRGTSLTIQCQVDSQVTMMFWYRQQPGQSLTLIATANQGSEATYESGFVIDKFPISRPNLTFSTLTVSNMSPEDSSIYLCSVWDRNSGNTIYFGEGSWLTVV.

This chain connects TRBV28 to TRBJ2-5; D possibly corresponds to TRBD1 (6 bases). V was clipped by 7 bases and J by 4 bases, with 16 bases between them. The V gene's germline CDR1 is MDHEN and CDR2 SYDVKM. The CDR3 sequence is 14 residues long. For the CDR3, the DNA is TGTGCCAGCAACAGGGATTCAATTTTAGAGACCCAGTACTTC. Residues: CASNRDSILETQYF.

A single count supports this clone. The V and J genes are TRBV23-1 and TRBJ2-7; TRBD1 might be the D (5 bases). TRBV23-1 is given ORF status, its function remaining uncertain. The CDR3 totals 17 residues. V lost 0 bases and J 0 bases, leaving 15 bases between the germline ends. The CDR3 sequence: CASSQSFQGCFSYEQYF. The CDR3 DNA reads TGCGCCAGCAGTCAATCTTTCCAGGGCTGCTTCTCCTACGAGCAGTACTTC.

The chain uses TRBV5-6 and TRBJ2-7; perhaps TRBD1 as D (6 bases). The CDR3 totals 14 residues. Trimming left V 3 bases short and J 0 bases short, with 10 bases between. CDR1 is SGHDT, CDR2 YYEEEE, per germline. The CDR3 reads CASSYRQDSYEQYF. The CDR3 DNA reads as TGTGCCAGCAGCTATAGACAGGACTCCTACGAGCAGTACTTC.

This chain connects TRBV5-1 to TRBJ2-1; 7 nucleotides agree with TRBD1. With 9 bases clipped from V and 4 bases from J, the junction kept 4 bases outside the gene matches. The CDR3 spans 12 residues. Germline values: CDR1 SGHRS, CDR2 YFSETQ. The CDR3 spells CATRDRYNEQFF. As DNA, the CDR3 is TGCGCCACCCGGGACAGATACAATGAGCAGTTCTTC.

The rearrangement links TRBV5-4 to TRBJ2-3, with 14 bases that match TRBD2. The germline gives CDR1 SGHNT, CDR2 YYREEE (reference sequence). CDR3 length: 16 amino acids. With 2 bases clipped from V and 6 bases from J, the junction kept 5 bases outside the gene matches. CDR3 bases: TGTGCCAGCAGCTTATGGACTAGCGGGGGGCTTGATACGCAGTATTTT. Translation: CASSLWTSGGLDTQYF.

The chain combines TRBV18 with TRBJ1-1; D gene uncertain. The CDR3 has 13 amino acids. Between the trimmed V and J ends, which lost 5 bases and 0 bases, there was a span of 7 bases. Germline values: CDR1 KGHSH, CDR2 LQKENI. In DNA form, the CDR3 reads TGTGCCAGCTCAGAGACGATGAACACTGAAGCTTTCTTT. Translated: CASSETMNTEAFF.

The chain uses TRBV29-1 and TRBJ2-1; D may be TRBD1 (6 bases). V lost 5 bases and J 9 bases, leaving 14 bases between the germline ends. CDR3 size: 12 residues. Germline V CDR1 and CDR2: SQVTM, ANQGSEA. The CDR3 loop reads CSVRTGIREQFF. In nucleotides, the CDR3 is TGCAGCGTTCGAACAGGGATTCGTGAGCAGTTCTTC.

The chain is built from TRBV5-4 and TRBJ1-1, with TRBD1 matching 7 bases. After removal of 4 bases from V and 0 bases from J, the junction contained 3 bases not matched to a gene. CDR3 length equals 14 residues. The germline CDR1 and CDR2 sequences are SGHNT and YYREEE (reference sequence). Here the CDR3 DNA reads TGTGCCAGCAGCACGGGACAGATGAACACTGAAGCTTTCTTT. This codes for CASSTGQMNTEAFF.

The chain employs TRBV19 and TRBJ1-1, with unresolved D. Germline V gene lookup returns CDR1 LNHDA and CDR2 SQIVND (reference sequence). The length of the CDR3 is 13 residues. V dropped 2 bases and J dropped 1 base, with 5 bases sitting between them. CDR3 residues: CASSIKGNTEAFF. The CDR3 DNA follows: TGTGCCAGTAGTATAAAGGGGAACACTGAAGCTTTCTTT.

The genes are TRBV5-1 and TRBJ2-5; TRBD2 matches at 11 bases. CDR1 is SGHRS, CDR2 YFSETQ, per germline. The ends lost 1 base at V and 3 bases at J; junction bases unmatched: 8. The CDR3 is made up of 17 amino acids. For the CDR3, the DNA is TGCGCCAGCAGCTTGCCTCCGGCACTAGCGGGAGAAGAGACCCAGTACTTC. It codes for CASSLPPALAGEETQYF.

The DNA for the CDR3 is TGTGCCAGTAGCCCACCGGGACTAGCGGCCTACGAGCAGTACTTC. It encodes CASSPPGLAAYEQYF. This rearrangement joins TRBV19 to TRBJ2-7; TRBD2 aligns across 11 bases. Germline CDR1 reads LNHDA; CDR2 reads SQIVND (reference sequence). With 6 bases clipped from V and 2 bases from J, the junction kept 6 bases outside the gene matches. The CDR3 length is 15 residues.

As concerns this clone: This CDR3 is also generated by other DNA sequences in the sample. The chain has TRBV20-1 and TRBJ2-7, with D perhaps matching TRBD2 (5 bases). The germline CDR1 and CDR2 sequences are DFQATT and SNEGSKA (reference sequence). V shed 1 base and J shed 4 bases, with 5 bases lying between them. The CDR3 totals 11 residues. In nucleotides, the CDR3 is TGCAGTGCTAGAGCGGGATACGAGCAGTACTTC. Amino acid sequence: CSARAGYEQYF.

This chain links TRBV29-1 with TRBJ1-2, with D unclear. Trimming removed 6 bases at V and 0 bases at J, with 8 bases between. Germline CDR1 is SQVTM and CDR2 is ANQGSEA. The CDR3 spans 12 residues. The CDR3 DNA sequence: TGCAGCGTCCGGACGCCTAACTATGGCTACACCTTC. It yields the protein CSVRTPNYGYTF.

This clone was detected a few times. V and J are TRBV27 and TRBJ2-2; 10 bases map to TRBD2. The germline V gene encodes CDR1 MNHEY and CDR2 SMNVEV (reference sequence). With V trimmed by 2 bases and J by 3 bases, 3 bases remained unmatched. This CDR3 has 16 amino acids. CDR3 loop: CASSLRTSGYTGELFF. In nucleotides, the CDR3 is TGTGCCAGCAGTTTAAGGACTAGCGGATACACCGGGGAGCTGTTTTTT.

The V gene is TRBV5-1, the J gene TRBJ2-1, with D possibly TRBD2 on 6 matching bases. V was clipped by 0 bases and J by 10 bases, with 11 bases between them. In germline, CDR1 is SGHRS, CDR2 YFSETQ. The CDR3 is 13 residues long. This CDR3 reads CASSLAGVFEQFF. The CDR3 DNA is TGCGCCAGCAGCTTGGCGGGAGTTTTCGAGCAGTTCTTC.

The J gene is TRBJ2-3, the V gene TRBV7-9; D is possibly TRBD1 or TRBD2 (6 bases each). This CDR3 spans 15 amino acids. The V end lost 3 bases, the J end lost 3 bases, and 13 bases lay between the germline ends. Germline CDR1 SEHNR, CDR2 FQNEAQ (reference sequence). CDR3 sequence reads: CASSLLGGSTDTQYF. The CDR3 bases are TGTGCCAGCAGCTTGCTGGGGGGCTCTACAGATACGCAGTATTTT.

The chain is built from TRBV9 and TRBJ2-7; TRBD2 might be the D (7 bases). CDR3 length: 18 amino acids. With 3 bases removed from V and 0 bases from J, the gap between germline ends came to 22 bases. CDR1 SGDLS and CDR2 YYNGEE come from the germline V gene. The CDR3 DNA reads TGTGCCAGCAGCGCTAGTGCCGGTGGGGGGGCAACCTCCTACGAGCAGTACTTC. Its protein is CASSASAGGGATSYEQYF.

V and J are TRBV21-1 and TRBJ2-1; the table's TRBD2 call for D was not verified on the DNA. TRBV21-1 is a pseudogene locus. The CDR3 has 16 residues. CDR3 bases: TGTGCCAGCAGCAAAGTACCAAGCCGCTCCTACAATGAGCAGTTCTTC. Amino acids: CASSKVPSRSYNEQFF.

The chain uses TRBV19 and TRBJ1-1, with D possibly TRBD1 on 5 matching bases. With 3 bases removed from V and 4 bases from J, the gap between germline ends came to 12 bases. Germline V CDR1 and CDR2: LNHDA, SQIVND (reference sequence). The length of the CDR3 is 14 residues. DNA of the CDR3: TGTGCCAGTAGTATTCCTGGGGGGTTCACTGAAGCTTTCTTT. Encoded protein: CASSIPGGFTEAFF.